The 29 T cell receptor beta chains presented below share a single source sample, sequenced in a study of cytomegalovirus exposure and HLA in healthy donors. Vbeta (60) and Jbeta (13) primers were used in the PCR. Sequencing was performed with immunoSEQ multiplex PCR; in TCRdb, only in-frame clones are kept and a portion is missing. The sample yields about 210,000 clones, approximately 78% seen once. The sample consisted of PBMCs. These receptors were collected from a boy aged 5-17 years in good health and CMV-seronegative.

The chain carries TRBV30 and TRBJ2-7, with TRBD1 matching over 9 bases. This CDR3 is built from 16 residues. Germline V gene lookup returns CDR1 GTSNPN and CDR2 SVGIG (reference sequence). V lost 4 bases, J lost 0 bases, and 10 bases stayed unmatched. The CDR3 here is CAWTPFRDRVSYEQYF. CDR3 bases: TGTGCCTGGACCCCCTTCCGGGACAGGGTCTCCTACGAGCAGTACTTC. The full variable domain, rest sourced from reference TRBV30 and TRBJ2-7, is SQTIHQWPATLVQPVGSPLSLECTVEGTSNPNLYWYRQAAGRGLQLLFYSVGIGQISSEVPQNLSASRPQDRQFILSSKKLLLSDSGFYLCAWTPFRDRVSYEQYFGPGTRLTVT.

The chain recombines TRBV19 with TRBJ1-3; no definite D call. Trimming removed 1 base from V and 0 bases from J, with 13 bases in between. This CDR3 is 17 amino acids long. The germline gives CDR1 LNHDA, CDR2 SQIVND (reference sequence). CDR3 loop: CASSIGATRSSGNTIYF. CDR3 in DNA: TGTGCCAGTAGTATAGGGGCGACGCGCAGCTCTGGAAACACCATATATTTT. Filled out from reference TRBV19 and TRBJ1-3, the complete variable domain reads DGGITQSPKYLFRKEGQNVTLSCEQNLNHDAMYWYRQDPGQGLRLIYYSQIVNDFQKGDIAEGYSVSREKKESFPLTVTSAQKNPTAFYLCASSIGATRSSGNTIYFGEGSWLTVV.

In DNA form, the CDR3 reads TGTGCCAGCAGCTTATCGAGGCTAGCGAACACCGGGGAGCTGTTTTTT. The encoded protein is CASSLSRLANTGELFF. The chain links TRBV7-8 to TRBJ2-2; D is unclear. The V gene's germline CDR1 is SGHVS and CDR2 FQNEAQ. This CDR3 region has 16 residues. The V gene lost 2 bases and the J gene lost 0 bases, with 10 bases spanning the gap.

This sequence joins TRBV2 and TRBJ2-1; 9 bases match TRBD2. This CDR3 is 17 amino acids long. Unmatched junction bases numbered 11, after V lost 4 bases and J lost 4 bases. Per germline, CDR1 SNHLY and CDR2 FYNNEI. The CDR3, as DNA: TGTGCCAGCAGTGGTTCGGGACTAGCTAGTGCTTACAATGAGCAGTTCTTC. Encoded protein: CASSGSGLASAYNEQFF.

V gene TRBV6-5 combines with J gene TRBJ1-5; 8 positions match TRBD1. Germline V lookup: CDR1 MNHEY, CDR2 SVGAGI. Trimming removed 5 bases from V and 6 bases from J; junction bases left unmatched: 9. This CDR3 spans 15 amino acids. In DNA form, the CDR3 reads TGTGCCAGCAGTCGGATGCAGGGGGCGCGTCAGCCCCAGCATTTT. Residues: CASSRMQGARQPQHF.

The J gene is TRBJ1-2, the V gene TRBV5-3; D not certain. TRBV5-3 is placed among ORFs of uncertain function. V dropped 4 bases and J dropped 4 bases, with 20 bases sitting between them. The CDR3 runs 16 residues. The CDR3 sequence is CARSPPDPRFLYGYTF. CDR3 nucleotides: TGTGCCAGAAGCCCCCCAGACCCTAGGTTCCTCTATGGCTACACCTTC.

The gene calls are TRBV6-5 and TRBJ2-1; TRBD2 aligns across 8 bases. Trimming took 0 bases from V and 7 from J; bases not matched to a gene: 5. Looked up from germline, CDR1 is MNHEY and CDR2 is SVGAGI. The CDR3 length is 15 residues. The CDR3 is CASSYSGTSVNEQFF. CDR3 nucleotides: TGTGCCAGCAGTTACTCCGGGACTAGTGTAAATGAGCAGTTCTTC.

CDR3 in DNA: TGTGCCAGCAGCCCTAACCACCAACGCACAGATACGCAGTATTTT. It yields the protein CASSPNHQRTDTQYF. This chain links TRBV5-4 with TRBJ2-3; D is uncertain. This CDR3 contains 15 residues. Deletions cut 4 bases from V and 1 base from J, with 13 bases between. CDR1 and CDR2 (germline): SGHNT, YYREEE (reference sequence).

This chain connects TRBV6-1 to TRBJ2-1, with TRBD2 identical over 8 bases. CDR1 and CDR2 (germline): MNHNS, SASEGT. This CDR3 comprises 16 residues. With 4 bases clipped from V and 7 bases from J, the junction kept 12 bases outside the gene matches. CDR3 in DNA: TGTGCCAGCAGTGGATTTGCGGGGGGCTCTTTAAATGAGCAGTTCTTC. Protein product: CASSGFAGGSLNEQFF.

The chain has TRBV7-9 and TRBJ1-3; 9 bases are a match to TRBD1. The CDR3 is 18 residues long. Losses at the gene ends were 3 bases for V and 4 bases for J; bases not matched to a gene: 13. Germline CDR1 is SEHNR and CDR2 is FQNEAQ (reference sequence). The CDR3 nucleotides are TGTGCCAGCAGCTTGAGGACCGGGACAGGGCGGTCGGGAAACACCATATATTTT. Encoded protein: CASSLRTGTGRSGNTIYF.

This clone came up a few times. The chain employs TRBV18 and TRBJ1-2; a weak D match, TRBD1 (5 bases). Germline assignment: CDR1 KGHSH and CDR2 LQKENI. CDR3 length: 15 residues. V was pared by 3 bases and J by 4 bases, with 15 bases between. This CDR3 is CASSPYLTDIYGYTF. DNA of the CDR3: TGTGCCAGCTCACCTTATTTGACAGATATCTATGGCTACACCTTC.

The chain carries TRBV5-1 and TRBJ2-7; 10 nucleotides match TRBD1. The V gene end was trimmed by 9 bases and the J gene end by 3 bases; junction bases not matched to a gene: 12. Germline CDR1 reads SGHRS; CDR2 reads YFSETQ. The CDR3 consists of 15 residues. The CDR3 loop is CATLLPGQGRYEQYF. The DNA of the CDR3 is TGCGCCACCCTACTCCCGGGACAGGGGCGCTACGAGCAGTACTTC.

The J gene is TRBJ2-2, the V gene TRBV11-2, with D tentatively TRBD1 (6 bases). Germline V CDR1 and CDR2: SGHAT, FQNNGV. There are 15 residues in the CDR3. The V and J ends lost 5 bases and 0 bases respectively, with 10 bases between them. This CDR3 is CASSKTGTNTGELFF. The CDR3 DNA follows: TGTGCCAGCAGCAAAACAGGGACGAACACCGGGGAGCTGTTTTTT.

The chain is built from TRBV19 and TRBJ1-5; no reliable D call. Germline assignment: CDR1 LNHDA and CDR2 SQIVND (reference sequence). The CDR3 has 13 amino acids. Trimming shortened V by 7 bases and J by 5 bases, and 12 bases separated the two germline ends. The CDR3 here is CASTPTKDQPQHF. CDR3 coding DNA: TGTGCCAGTACCCCAACAAAAGATCAGCCCCAGCATTTT.

Notes on this clone: This sample includes further DNA sequences coding for the same CDR3. The V and J genes are TRBV30 and TRBJ2-1; D possibly corresponds to TRBD2 (5 bases). Trimming took 0 bases from V and 6 from J, leaving 6 bases between them. Germline lookup yields CDR1 GTSNPN and CDR2 SVGIG (reference sequence). The CDR3 covers 12 residues. CDR3 sequence (DNA): TGTGCCTGGAGTGTACGGGGCAATGAGCAGTTCTTC. Amino acid sequence: CAWSVRGNEQFF.

The chain is built from TRBV27 and TRBJ2-5, with TRBD2 matching over 10 bases. Germline V CDR1 and CDR2: MNHEY, SMNVEV (reference sequence). Trimming took 2 bases from V and 4 from J; bases not matched to a gene: 4. The CDR3 runs to 15 residues. The CDR3 spells CASSLSSGRPETQYF. The CDR3 coding sequence is TGTGCCAGCAGTTTAAGTAGCGGGAGGCCAGAGACCCAGTACTTC.

The chain couples TRBV5-4 to TRBJ2-7, with TRBD1 identical over 7 bases. The V and J ends lost 0 bases and 6 bases, in that order; junction bases with no gene match: 9. CDR1 and CDR2 from the germline V gene are SGHNT and YYREEE (reference sequence). CDR3 length equals 15 residues. The DNA for the CDR3 is TGTGCCAGCAGCTTGGGGGGTGGGGACAGTTTCGAGCAGTACTTC. Encoded protein: CASSLGGGDSFEQYF.

This chain joins TRBV7-9 and TRBJ2-7, with D possibly matching TRBD1 (6 bases). V was shortened by 1 base and J by 5 bases, with 15 bases between the two germline ends. The CDR3 is 15 residues long. Germline V lookup: CDR1 SEHNR, CDR2 FQNEAQ (reference sequence). The CDR3: CASSLDQGSIDEQYF. The CDR3 region has the DNA TGTGCCAGCAGCTTAGATCAGGGGTCGATCGACGAGCAGTACTTC.

This clone was seen more than once but under ten times. This rearrangement joins TRBV5-6 to TRBJ2-1; 9 bases fit TRBD2. The V gene's germline CDR1 is SGHDT and CDR2 YYEEEE. With 4 bases clipped from V and 2 bases from J, the junction kept 4 bases outside the gene matches. This CDR3 spans 15 amino acids. The CDR3, as DNA: TGTGCCAGCAGCGTTAGCGGGAGCCCCTACAATGAGCAGTTCTTC. Protein: CASSVSGSPYNEQFF.

Here the CDR3 reads CASSLSSGSSYNEQFF. The CDR3 nucleotides read TGTGCCAGCAGTTTATCTAGCGGGAGCTCCTACAATGAGCAGTTCTTC. The chain links TRBV27 to TRBJ2-1; 9 bases match TRBD2. Unmatched junction bases numbered 0, after V lost 0 bases and J lost 0 bases. CDR1 and CDR2 from the germline V gene are MNHEY and SMNVEV (reference sequence). The CDR3 has 16 residues.

Of note for this clone: Its ends do not fully match the called genes, so a read error is possible. This chain connects TRBV6-5 to TRBJ2-1; D is uncertain. CDR3 length: 14 residues. Germline lookup yields CDR1 MNHEY and CDR2 SVGAGI. The CDR3 bases are TGTGCCAGCAGATACTCAGCTCCCTACAATGAGCAGTTCTTC. Translating it yields CASRYSAPYNEQFF.

The rearrangement links TRBV27 to TRBJ1-1; 7 positions match TRBD1. Unmatched junction bases numbered 6, after V lost 5 bases and J lost 6 bases. This CDR3 spans 13 amino acids. CDR1 and CDR2 from the germline V gene are MNHEY and SMNVEV (reference sequence). CDR3 in amino acids: CASSPDRAPEAFF. For the CDR3, the DNA is TGTGCCAGCAGTCCCGACAGGGCCCCTGAAGCTTTCTTT.

The chain links TRBV10-3 to TRBJ2-1; D gene uncertain. The V gene's germline CDR1 is ENHRY and CDR2 SYGVKD. This CDR3 has 15 residues. The V and J ends lost 2 bases and 2 bases respectively, with 10 bases between them. The CDR3 sequence: CAISELITTYNEQFF. CDR3 nucleotides: TGTGCCATCAGTGAGCTTATAACAACCTACAATGAGCAGTTCTTC.

This clone came up once. The J gene is TRBJ2-3, the V gene TRBV7-2; 7 nucleotides align to TRBD2. The junction had 3 bases not matched to a gene; V was cut back by 0 bases and J by 3 bases. The germline gives CDR1 SGHTA, CDR2 FQGNSA. The CDR3 spans 15 residues. The CDR3 is CASSLAASGTDTQYF. The CDR3 nucleotides read TGTGCCAGCAGCTTAGCGGCTAGCGGAACAGATACGCAGTATTTT.

J is TRBJ2-7 and V is TRBV18, with 10 bases fitting TRBD2. This CDR3 contains 16 residues. The J segment lost 6 bases and the V segment lost 3 bases, leaving 11 bases of the junction unmatched. Germline V lookup: CDR1 KGHSH, CDR2 LQKENI. CDR3 sequence: CASSPISLAGVSEQYF. CDR3 DNA: TGTGCCAGCTCACCTATAAGTCTAGCGGGAGTGAGCGAGCAGTACTTC. Variable domain in full (rest from reference TRBV18 and TRBJ2-7): NAGVMQNPRHLVRRRGQEARLRCSPMKGHSHVYWYRQLPEEGLKFMVYLQKENIIDESGMPKERFSAEFPKEGPSILRIQQVVRGDSAAYFCASSPISLAGVSEQYFGPGTRLTVT.

The chain combines TRBV19 with TRBJ2-3; D is uncertain. Germline loops: CDR1 LNHDA, CDR2 SQIVND (reference sequence). Trimming removed 3 bases from V and 5 bases from J, with 12 bases in between. The CDR3 is made up of 14 amino acids. The CDR3 spells CASSIVERGDTQYF. The CDR3 DNA is TGTGCCAGTAGTATTGTTGAAAGAGGAGATACGCAGTATTTT.

The chain employs TRBV6-5 and TRBJ2-7; 9 nucleotides match TRBD2. The CDR3 is 15 residues long. With 0 bases clipped from V and 7 bases from J, the junction kept 7 bases outside the gene matches. Germline V gene sequence: CDR1 MNHEY, CDR2 SVGAGI. CDR3 protein: CASSYSILAGSEQYF. The CDR3 DNA reads TGTGCCAGCAGTTACTCGATTCTAGCGGGGAGTGAGCAGTACTTC.

The rearrangement joins TRBV7-9 to TRBJ2-3; 8 nucleotides agree with TRBD2. Germline V gives CDR1 SEHNR, CDR2 FQNEAQ (reference sequence). J was trimmed by 2 bases and V by 3 bases; bases with no gene match: 7. The CDR3 length is 16 residues. DNA for the CDR3: TGTGCCAGCAGCTTCGGGGGTAGCGGGACCACAGATACGCAGTATTTT. This sequence encodes CASSFGGSGTTDTQYF.

This clone was seen only once. The V call is TRBV10-3, the J call TRBJ2-7, with 10 bases identical to TRBD2. The V and J ends lost 10 bases and 2 bases, in that order; junction bases with no gene match: 14. The CDR3 is 16 amino acids. CDR1 and CDR2 (germline): ENHRY, SYGVKD. CDR3 DNA: TGTGCCACTCGGCGGGGTACTAGCGGGGCAACCTACGAGCAGTACTTC. Translating it yields CATRRGTSGATYEQYF.